This T cell receptor (beta chain) emerged from a study of neoadjuvant nivolumab and ipilimumab in lung cancer. The study, taken as a whole, reports: From pretherapy to surgery, tumor richness and clonality rose with dual therapy. Compared with tumor-adjacent uninvolved lung, resected tumors showed greater richness and clonality. Pretherapy blood TCR richness correlated positively with resected tumor richness.

Concerning this clone: Its antigen remains unknown.

Here immunoSEQ multiplex PCR was the method, and the copy in TCRdb shows in-frame clones only, minus some. Here the sample spans some 37,000 clones, approximately 89% being singletons. With 0 bases removed from V and 9 bases from J, the gap between germline ends came to 12 bases. Germline assignment: CDR1 GTSNPN and CDR2 SVGIG (reference sequence). The CDR3 loop spans 13 amino acids. The sequencing here drew on peripheral blood, taken before neoadjuvant nivolumab, alone or with ipilimumab. The TCR was taken from an adult with non-small cell lung cancer. This chain uses TRBV30 with TRBJ2-1, with D hard to call. As DNA, the CDR3 is TGTGCCTGGAGTGTTTCCGAGTCTAGTGAGCAGTTCTTC. It encodes CAWSVSESSEQFF.